What follows are 8 T cell receptor beta chains derived from one specimen sequenced in a study of T cell responses to AZD1222 COVID-19 vaccine. TCRdb's copy holds only in-frame clones and misses some; the assay was immunoSEQ multiplex PCR. The sample lists 65,000 to 75,000 clones, about three quarters occurring once. The sequenced sample was peripheral blood, obtained 28 days after the second AZD1222 dose. The source is an adult who received the AZD1222 COVID-19 vaccine.

The chain combines TRBV5-4 with TRBJ2-3; perhaps TRBD2 as D (5 bases). The CDR3 length is 14 residues. The V end lost 2 bases, the J end lost 1 base, and 8 bases lay between the germline ends. Germline V gives CDR1 SGHNT, CDR2 YYREEE (reference sequence). CDR3 loop: CASSLSSGTDTQYF. CDR3 DNA sequence: TGTGCCAGCAGCTTAAGTAGCGGCACAGATACGCAGTATTTT.

The V call is TRBV15, the J call TRBJ1-2; no clear D. Per the germline V gene, CDR1 is LNHNV and CDR2 is YYDKDF (reference sequence). CDR3 length: 15 residues. V lost 0 bases and J lost 2, with 10 bases in between. The CDR3 nucleotides read TGTGCCACCAGCAGAGATTTCAATAACAACTATGGCTACACCTTC. Its translation: CATSRDFNNNYGYTF.

This clone was counted ten times or more. The chain employs TRBV5-4 and TRBJ1-6; D gene uncertain. V was cut by 3 bases and J by 9 bases, with 13 bases left in between. CDR1 is SGHNT, CDR2 YYREEE, per germline (reference sequence). This CDR3 has 14 residues. CDR3 in DNA: TGTGCCAGCAGCTACCCGTTGGCCGGTTCACCCCTCCACTTT. Translating it yields CASSYPLAGSPLHF. Full variable domain (missing parts from reference TRBV5-4 and TRBJ1-6): ETGVTQSPTHLIKTRGQQVTLRCSSQSGHNTVSWYQQALGQGPQFIFQYYREEENGRGNFPPRFSGLQFPNYSSELNVNALELDDSALYLCASSYPLAGSPLHFGNGTRLTVT.

The chain has TRBV5-5 and TRBJ2-2; 8 bases agree with TRBD2. The CDR3 extends over 16 amino acids. Germline CDR1 and CDR2: SGHKS and YYEKEE (reference sequence). Losses at the gene ends were 4 bases for V and 0 bases for J; bases not matched to a gene: 5. As DNA, the CDR3 is TGTGCCAGCAGCCCCATAGCGGGGCCGAACACCGGGGAGCTGTTTTTT. It codes for CASSPIAGPNTGELFF.

This chain connects TRBV25-1 to TRBJ2-2, with D unresolved. CDR3 length: 14 residues. Deletions cut 4 bases from V and 3 bases from J, with 9 bases between. Germline V CDR1 and CDR2: MGHDK, SYGVNS. The CDR3 sequence is CASSGPSYTGELFF. In DNA, the CDR3 is TGTGCCAGCAGTGGTCCATCCTACACCGGGGAGCTGTTTTTT.

The chain employs TRBV7-8 and TRBJ2-7; TRBD2 matches 9 bases. The CDR3 contains 15 residues. Germline trimming cut 0 bases from V and 0 bases from J; bases unmatched to any gene: 0. Germline V gene lookup returns CDR1 SGHVS and CDR2 FQNEAQ. CDR3 protein: CASSLASGSSYEQYF. The DNA for the CDR3 is TGTGCCAGCAGCTTAGCTAGCGGGAGCTCCTACGAGCAGTACTTC.

This sequence joins TRBV2 and TRBJ2-1; TRBD1 agrees at 7 bases. The CDR3 covers 13 residues. The ends lost 6 bases at V and 7 bases at J; junction bases unmatched: 6. The germline CDR1 and CDR2 sequences are SNHLY and FYNNEI. This CDR3 reads CASRADRVNEQFF. CDR3 nucleotides: TGTGCCAGCAGAGCCGACAGGGTTAATGAGCAGTTCTTC.

J is TRBJ2-5 and V is TRBV3-1 (or the pseudogene TRBV3-2), with 9 bases identical to TRBD1. This CDR3 region has 17 residues. V lost 1 base, J lost 4 bases, and 10 bases stayed unmatched. CDR1 is LGHDT and CDR2 is YNNKEL in the germline V gene (reference sequence). CDR3 amino acids: CASSQGGQGGRLETQYF. CDR3 in DNA: TGTGCCAGCAGCCAAGGGGGACAGGGAGGGAGGTTAGAGACCCAGTACTTC.